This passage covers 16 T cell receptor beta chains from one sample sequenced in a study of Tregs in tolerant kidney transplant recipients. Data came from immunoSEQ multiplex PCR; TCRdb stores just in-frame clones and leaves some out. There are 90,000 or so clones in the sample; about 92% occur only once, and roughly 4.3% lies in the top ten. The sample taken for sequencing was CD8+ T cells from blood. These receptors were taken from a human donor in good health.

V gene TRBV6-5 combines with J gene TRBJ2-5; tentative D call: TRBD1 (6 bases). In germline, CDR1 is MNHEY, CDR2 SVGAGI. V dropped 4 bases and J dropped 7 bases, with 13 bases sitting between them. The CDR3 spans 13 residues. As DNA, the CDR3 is TGTGCCAGCAGTTTACAGGGTCTTGCGACCCAGTACTTC. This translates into CASSLQGLATQYF.

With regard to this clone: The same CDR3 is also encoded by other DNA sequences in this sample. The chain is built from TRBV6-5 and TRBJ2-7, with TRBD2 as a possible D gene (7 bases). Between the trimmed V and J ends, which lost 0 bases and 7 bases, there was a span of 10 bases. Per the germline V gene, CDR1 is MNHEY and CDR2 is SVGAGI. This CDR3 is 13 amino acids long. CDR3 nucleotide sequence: TGTGCCAGCAGTTACTCGGGGGGGCTTGAGCAGTACTTC. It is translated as CASSYSGGLEQYF.

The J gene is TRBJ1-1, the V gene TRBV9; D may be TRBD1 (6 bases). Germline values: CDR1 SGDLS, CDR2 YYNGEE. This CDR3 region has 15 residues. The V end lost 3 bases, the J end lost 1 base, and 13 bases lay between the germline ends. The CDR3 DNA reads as TGTGCCAGCAGCGAGGGGGGCTGGGGGAACACTGAAGCTTTCTTT. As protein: CASSEGGWGNTEAFF.

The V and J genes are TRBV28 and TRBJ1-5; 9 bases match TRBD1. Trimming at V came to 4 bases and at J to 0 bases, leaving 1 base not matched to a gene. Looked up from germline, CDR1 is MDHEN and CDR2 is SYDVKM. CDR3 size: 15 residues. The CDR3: CASSSTGGSNQPQHF. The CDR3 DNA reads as TGTGCCAGCAGTTCGACAGGGGGTAGCAATCAGCCCCAGCATTTT.

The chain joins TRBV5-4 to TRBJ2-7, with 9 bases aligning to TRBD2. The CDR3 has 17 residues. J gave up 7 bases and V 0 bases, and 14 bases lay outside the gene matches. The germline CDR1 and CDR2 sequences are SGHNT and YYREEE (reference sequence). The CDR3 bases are TGTGCCAGCAGCTTGGCTCACGATCTAGCGGGGTTCGGGGAGCAGTACTTC. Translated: CASSLAHDLAGFGEQYF.

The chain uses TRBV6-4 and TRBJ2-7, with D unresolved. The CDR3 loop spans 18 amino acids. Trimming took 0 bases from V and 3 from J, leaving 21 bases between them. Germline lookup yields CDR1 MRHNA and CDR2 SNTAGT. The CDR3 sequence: CASSDSRYVLDANYEQYF. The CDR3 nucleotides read TGTGCCAGCAGTGACTCGAGGTATGTACTGGACGCGAACTACGAGCAGTACTTC.

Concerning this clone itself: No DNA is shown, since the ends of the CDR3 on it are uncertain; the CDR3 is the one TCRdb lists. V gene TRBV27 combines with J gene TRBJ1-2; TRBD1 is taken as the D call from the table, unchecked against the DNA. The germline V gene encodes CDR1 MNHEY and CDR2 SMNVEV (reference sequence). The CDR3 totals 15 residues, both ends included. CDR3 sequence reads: CASSTSTGPYYGYTF.

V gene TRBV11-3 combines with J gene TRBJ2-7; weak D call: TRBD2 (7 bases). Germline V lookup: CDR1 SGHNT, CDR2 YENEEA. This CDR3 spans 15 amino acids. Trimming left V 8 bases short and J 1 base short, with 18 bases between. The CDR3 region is CASSEGGEKSYEQYF. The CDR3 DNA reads TGTGCCAGCTCTGAGGGGGGGGAGAAATCCTACGAGCAGTACTTC. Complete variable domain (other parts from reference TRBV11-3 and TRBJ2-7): EAGVVQSPRYKIIEKKQPVAFWCNPISGHNTLYWYLQNLGQGPELLIRYENEEAVDDSQLPKDRFSAERLKGVDSTLKIQPAELGDSAVYLCASSEGGEKSYEQYFGPGTRLTVT.

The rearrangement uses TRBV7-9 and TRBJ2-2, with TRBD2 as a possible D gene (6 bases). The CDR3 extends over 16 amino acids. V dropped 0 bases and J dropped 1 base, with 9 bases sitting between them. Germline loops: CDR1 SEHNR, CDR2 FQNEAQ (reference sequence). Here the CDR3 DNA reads TGTGCCAGCAGCTTAGCCGGGACTGGGAACACCGGGGAGCTGTTTTTT. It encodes CASSLAGTGNTGELFF.

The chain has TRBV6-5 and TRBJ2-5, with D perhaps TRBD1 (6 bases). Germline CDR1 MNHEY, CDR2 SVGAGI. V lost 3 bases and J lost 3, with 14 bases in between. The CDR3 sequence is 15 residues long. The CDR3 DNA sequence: TGTGCCAGCAGTTATCGTCGGGACAAAAAAGAGACCCAGTACTTC. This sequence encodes CASSYRRDKKETQYF.

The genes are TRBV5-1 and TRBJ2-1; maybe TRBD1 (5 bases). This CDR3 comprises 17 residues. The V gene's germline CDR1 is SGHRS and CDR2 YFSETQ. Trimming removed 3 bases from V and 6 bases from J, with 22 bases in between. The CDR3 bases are TGCGCCAGCAGCTGGTCCCCGGACAACTCAGTACCCAATGAGCAGTTCTTC. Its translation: CASSWSPDNSVPNEQFF.

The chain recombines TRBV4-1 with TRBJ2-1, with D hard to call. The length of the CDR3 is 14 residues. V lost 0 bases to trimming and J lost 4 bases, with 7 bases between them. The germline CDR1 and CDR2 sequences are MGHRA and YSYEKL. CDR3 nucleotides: TGCGCCAGCAGCCAAGAGTTGCTATACAATGAGCAGTTCTTC. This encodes CASSQELLYNEQFF.

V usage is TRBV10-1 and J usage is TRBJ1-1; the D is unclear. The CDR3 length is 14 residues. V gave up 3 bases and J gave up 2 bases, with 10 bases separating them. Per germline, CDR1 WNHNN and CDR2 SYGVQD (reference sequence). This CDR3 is CASSEKGFNTEAFF. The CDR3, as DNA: TGCGCCAGCAGTGAAAAGGGTTTTAACACTGAAGCTTTCTTT.

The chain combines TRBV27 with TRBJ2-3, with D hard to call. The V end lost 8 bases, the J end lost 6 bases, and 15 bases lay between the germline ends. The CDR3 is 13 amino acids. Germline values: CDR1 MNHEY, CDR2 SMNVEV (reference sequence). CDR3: CASAIGPPDTQYF. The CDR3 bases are TGTGCCAGCGCTATTGGGCCACCGGATACGCAGTATTTT.

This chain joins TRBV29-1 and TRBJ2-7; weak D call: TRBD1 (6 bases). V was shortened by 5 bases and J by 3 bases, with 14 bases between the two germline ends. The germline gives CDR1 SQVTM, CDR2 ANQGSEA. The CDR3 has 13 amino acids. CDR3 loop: CSVRQANYYEQYF. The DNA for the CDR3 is TGCAGCGTTCGACAGGCCAACTACTACGAGCAGTACTTC.

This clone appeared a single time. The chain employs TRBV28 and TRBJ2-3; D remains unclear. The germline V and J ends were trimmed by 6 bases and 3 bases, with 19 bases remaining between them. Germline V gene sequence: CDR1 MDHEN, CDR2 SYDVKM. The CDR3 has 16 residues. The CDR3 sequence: CASSPSVLGMTDTQYF. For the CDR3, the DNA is TGTGCCAGCAGCCCCAGCGTCTTGGGGATGACAGATACGCAGTATTTT.